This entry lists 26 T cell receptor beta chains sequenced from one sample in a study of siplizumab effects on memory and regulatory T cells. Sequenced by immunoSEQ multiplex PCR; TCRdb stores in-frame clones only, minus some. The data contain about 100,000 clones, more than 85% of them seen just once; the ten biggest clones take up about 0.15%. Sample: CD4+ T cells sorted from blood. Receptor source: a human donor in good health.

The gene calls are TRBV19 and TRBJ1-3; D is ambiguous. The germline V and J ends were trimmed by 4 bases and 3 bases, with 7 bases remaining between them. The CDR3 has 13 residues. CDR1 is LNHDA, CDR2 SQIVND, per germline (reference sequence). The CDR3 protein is CASSTDFGNTIYF. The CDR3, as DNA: TGTGCCAGTAGTACGGACTTTGGAAACACCATATATTTT.

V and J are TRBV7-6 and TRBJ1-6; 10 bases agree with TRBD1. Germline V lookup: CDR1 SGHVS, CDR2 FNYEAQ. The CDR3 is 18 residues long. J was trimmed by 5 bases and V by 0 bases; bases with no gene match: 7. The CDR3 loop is CASSLARIGTGDNSPLHF. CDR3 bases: TGTGCCAGCAGCTTAGCCCGGATCGGGACAGGGGATAATTCACCCCTCCACTTT.

The CDR3 loop reads CASSPGLAGTDTQYF. As DNA, the CDR3 is TGTGCCAGCAGCCCGGGACTAGCGGGCACAGATACGCAGTATTTT. The rearrangement uses TRBV5-4 and TRBJ2-3, with TRBD2 identical over 11 bases. V was clipped by 4 bases and J by 1 base; unmatched bases: 2. The CDR3 is made up of 15 amino acids. Germline CDR1 SGHNT, CDR2 YYREEE (reference sequence).

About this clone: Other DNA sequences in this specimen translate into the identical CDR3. The CDR3 nucleotides read TGCGCCAGCAGCCTAGGGACAGGGGTTACCGGGGAGCTGTTTTTT. Translation gives CASSLGTGVTGELFF. The chain uses TRBV5-1 and TRBJ2-2; 10 bases are shared with TRBD1. CDR3 size: 15 residues. Germline V CDR1 and CDR2: SGHRS, YFSETQ. With 4 bases clipped from V and 5 bases from J, the junction kept 5 bases outside the gene matches.

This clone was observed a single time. This chain's CDR3 is CASSFQPLYEQYF. The CDR3 DNA follows: TGCGCCAGCAGCTTTCAACCCCTCTACGAGCAGTACTTC. The V call is TRBV5-1, the J call TRBJ2-7, with unresolved D. V lost 2 bases, J lost 3 bases, and 9 bases lay in between. The CDR3 is made up of 13 amino acids. Germline V gives CDR1 SGHRS, CDR2 YFSETQ.

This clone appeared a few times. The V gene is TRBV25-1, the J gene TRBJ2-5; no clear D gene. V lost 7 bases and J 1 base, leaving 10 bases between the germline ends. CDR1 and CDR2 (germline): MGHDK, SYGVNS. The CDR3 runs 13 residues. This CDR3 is CASTWCLQETQYF. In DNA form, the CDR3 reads TGTGCCAGCACTTGGTGTCTCCAAGAGACCCAGTACTTC.

The CDR3 region is CASSLYRGGNEKLFF. The CDR3 region has the DNA TGTGCCAGCAGCTTATACAGGGGAGGTAATGAAAAACTGTTTTTT. This chain uses TRBV7-2 with TRBJ1-4; TRBD1 matches at 7 bases. This CDR3 is built from 15 residues. Germline V CDR1 and CDR2: SGHTA, FQGNSA. V was clipped by 2 bases and J by 4 bases; unmatched bases: 4.

CDR3 sequence reads: CSARLDTQYF. For the CDR3, the DNA is TGCAGTGCTAGATTAGATACGCAGTATTTT. This chain links TRBV20-1 with TRBJ2-3; D gene uncertain. Germline V gene lookup returns CDR1 DFQATT and CDR2 SNEGSKA (reference sequence). The CDR3 is 10 residues long. Deletions cut 2 bases from V and 5 bases from J, with 2 bases between.

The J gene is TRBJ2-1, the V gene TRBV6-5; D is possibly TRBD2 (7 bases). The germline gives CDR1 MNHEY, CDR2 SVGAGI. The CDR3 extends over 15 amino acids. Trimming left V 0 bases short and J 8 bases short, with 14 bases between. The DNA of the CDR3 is TGTGCCAGCAGTTACTCGGGGGGGCCTGGCTATGAGCAGTTCTTC. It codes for CASSYSGGPGYEQFF.

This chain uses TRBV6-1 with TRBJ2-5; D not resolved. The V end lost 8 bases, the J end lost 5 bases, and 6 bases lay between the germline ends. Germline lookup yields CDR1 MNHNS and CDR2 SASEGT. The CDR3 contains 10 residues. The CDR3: CASEWETQYF. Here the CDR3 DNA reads TGTGCCAGCGAGTGGGAGACCCAGTACTTC.

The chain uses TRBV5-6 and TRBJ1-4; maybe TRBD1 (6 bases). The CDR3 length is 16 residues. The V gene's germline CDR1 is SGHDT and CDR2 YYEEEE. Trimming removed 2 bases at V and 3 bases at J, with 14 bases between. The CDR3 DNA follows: TGTGCCAGCAGCTTTGGACAGACCATTCCTAATGAAAAACTGTTTTTT. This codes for CASSFGQTIPNEKLFF.

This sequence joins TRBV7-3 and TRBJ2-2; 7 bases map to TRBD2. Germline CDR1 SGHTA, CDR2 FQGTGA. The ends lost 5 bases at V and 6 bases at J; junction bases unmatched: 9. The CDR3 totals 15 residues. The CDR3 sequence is CASSRSGGAPGELFF. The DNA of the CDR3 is TGTGCCAGCAGCAGATCGGGGGGAGCACCCGGGGAGCTGTTTTTT.

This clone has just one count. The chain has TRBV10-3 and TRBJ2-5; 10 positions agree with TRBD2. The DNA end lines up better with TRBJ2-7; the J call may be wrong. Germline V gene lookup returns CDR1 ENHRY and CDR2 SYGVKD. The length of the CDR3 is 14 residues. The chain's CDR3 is CAISSGGAAYEQYF. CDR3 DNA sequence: TGTGCCATCAGTAGCGGGGGGGCCGCATACGAGCAGTACTTC.

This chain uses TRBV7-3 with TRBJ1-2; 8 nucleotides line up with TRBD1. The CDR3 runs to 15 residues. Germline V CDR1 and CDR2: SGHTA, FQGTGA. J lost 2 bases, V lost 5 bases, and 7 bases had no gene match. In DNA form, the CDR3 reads TGTGCCAGCAGCCAAGACAGGGGCTCAAACTATGGCTACACCTTC. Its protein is CASSQDRGSNYGYTF.

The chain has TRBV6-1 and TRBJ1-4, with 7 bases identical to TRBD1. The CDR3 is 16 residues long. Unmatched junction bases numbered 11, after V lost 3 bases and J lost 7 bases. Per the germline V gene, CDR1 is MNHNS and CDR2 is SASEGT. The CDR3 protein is CASSDFGGPGGEKLFF. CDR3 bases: TGTGCCAGCAGTGATTTCGGGGGGCCAGGGGGTGAAAAACTGTTTTTT.

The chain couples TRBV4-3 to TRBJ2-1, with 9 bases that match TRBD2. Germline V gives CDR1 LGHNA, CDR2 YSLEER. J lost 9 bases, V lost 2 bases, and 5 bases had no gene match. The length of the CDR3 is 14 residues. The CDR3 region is CASSQNTAGGEQFF. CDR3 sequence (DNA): TGCGCCAGCAGCCAAAACACAGCGGGGGGTGAGCAGTTCTTC.

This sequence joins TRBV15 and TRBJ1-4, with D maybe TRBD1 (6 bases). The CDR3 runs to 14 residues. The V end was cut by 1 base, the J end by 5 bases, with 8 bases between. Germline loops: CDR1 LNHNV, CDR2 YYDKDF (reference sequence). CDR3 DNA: TGTGCCACCAGCAGAGGGGGGCAGAATGAAAAACTGTTTTTT. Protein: CATSRGGQNEKLFF.

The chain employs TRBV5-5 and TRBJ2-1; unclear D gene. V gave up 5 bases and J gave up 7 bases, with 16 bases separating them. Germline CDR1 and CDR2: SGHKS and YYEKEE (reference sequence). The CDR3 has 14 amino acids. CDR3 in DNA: TGTGCCAGCAGTCGGGTTGCGAGCTTAAATGAGCAGTTCTTC. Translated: CASSRVASLNEQFF.

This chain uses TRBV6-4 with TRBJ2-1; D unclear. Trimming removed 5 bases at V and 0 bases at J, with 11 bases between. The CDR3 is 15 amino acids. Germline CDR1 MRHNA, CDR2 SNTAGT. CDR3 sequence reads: CASSRDLSSYNEQFF. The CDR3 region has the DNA TGTGCCAGCAGTAGGGATTTGAGCTCCTACAATGAGCAGTTCTTC.

The CDR3 region is CASSLDSDHYEQFF. The CDR3 DNA sequence: TGTGCCAGCAGCTTGGACTCAGACCATTATGAGCAGTTCTTC. The chain joins TRBV5-4 to TRBJ2-1; D gene ambiguous. The V end was cut by 0 bases, the J end by 8 bases, with 12 bases between. CDR3 size: 14 residues. Germline V gives CDR1 SGHNT, CDR2 YYREEE (reference sequence).

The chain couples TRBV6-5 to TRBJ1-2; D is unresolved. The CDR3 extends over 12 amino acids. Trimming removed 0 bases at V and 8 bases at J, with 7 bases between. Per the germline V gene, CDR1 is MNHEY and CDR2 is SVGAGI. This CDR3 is CASSYSTPGYTF. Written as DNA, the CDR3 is TGTGCCAGCAGTTACTCGACGCCCGGCTACACCTTC.

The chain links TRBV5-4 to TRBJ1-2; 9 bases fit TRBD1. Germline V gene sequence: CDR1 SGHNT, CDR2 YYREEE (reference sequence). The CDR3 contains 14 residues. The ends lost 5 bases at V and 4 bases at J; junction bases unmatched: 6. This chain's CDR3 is CASRRGTGPYGYTF. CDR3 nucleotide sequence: TGTGCCAGCAGACGAGGGACAGGGCCCTATGGCTACACCTTC.

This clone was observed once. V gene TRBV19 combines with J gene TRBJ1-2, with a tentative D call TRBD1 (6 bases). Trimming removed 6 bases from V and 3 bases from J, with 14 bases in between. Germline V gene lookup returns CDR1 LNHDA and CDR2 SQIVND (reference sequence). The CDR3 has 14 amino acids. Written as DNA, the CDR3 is TGTGCCAGTAGGGCTGGGGGGCTTGACTATGGCTACACCTTC. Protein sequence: CASRAGGLDYGYTF.

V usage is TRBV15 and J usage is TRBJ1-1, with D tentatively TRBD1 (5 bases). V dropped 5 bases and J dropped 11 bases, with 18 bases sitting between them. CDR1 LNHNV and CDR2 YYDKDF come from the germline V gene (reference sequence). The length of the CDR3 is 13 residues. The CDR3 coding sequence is TGTGCCACCAGCCCCCGGGACCCGGCGCGGGCTTTCTTT. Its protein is CATSPRDPARAFF.

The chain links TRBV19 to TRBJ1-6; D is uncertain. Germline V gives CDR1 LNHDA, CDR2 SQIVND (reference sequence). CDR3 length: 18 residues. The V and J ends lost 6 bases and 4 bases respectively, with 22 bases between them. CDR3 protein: CASRDGVGMSWYNSPLHF. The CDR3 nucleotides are TGTGCCAGTAGAGACGGGGTGGGGATGAGTTGGTATAATTCACCCCTCCACTTT.

The CDR3 loop reads CATSKKGYGNTIYF. In DNA, the CDR3 is TGTGCCACCAGCAAGAAGGGCTATGGAAACACCATATATTTT. J is TRBJ1-3 and V is TRBV15; D gene uncertain. Germline CDR1 and CDR2: LNHNV and YYDKDF (reference sequence). The CDR3 has 14 amino acids. V was trimmed by 4 bases and J by 3 bases, leaving 10 bases between them.